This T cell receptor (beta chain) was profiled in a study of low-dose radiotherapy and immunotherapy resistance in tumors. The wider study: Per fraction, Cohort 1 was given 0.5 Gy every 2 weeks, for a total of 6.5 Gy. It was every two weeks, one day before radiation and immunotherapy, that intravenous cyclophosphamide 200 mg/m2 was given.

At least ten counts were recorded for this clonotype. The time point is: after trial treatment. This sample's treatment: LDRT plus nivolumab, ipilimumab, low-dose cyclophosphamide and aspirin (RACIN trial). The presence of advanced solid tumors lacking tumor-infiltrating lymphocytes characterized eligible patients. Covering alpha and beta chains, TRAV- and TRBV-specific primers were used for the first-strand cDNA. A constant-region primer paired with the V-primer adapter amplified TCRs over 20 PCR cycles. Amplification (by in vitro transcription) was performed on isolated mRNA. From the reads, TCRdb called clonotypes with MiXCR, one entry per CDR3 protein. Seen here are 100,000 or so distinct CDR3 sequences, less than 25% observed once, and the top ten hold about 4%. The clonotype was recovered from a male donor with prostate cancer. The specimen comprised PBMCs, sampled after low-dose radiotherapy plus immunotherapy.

CDR3 region: CASSDPSGAPDTQYF. DNA of the CDR3: TGCGCCAGCAGCGACCCCAGCGGGGCTCCCGATACGCAGTATTTT. This sequence joins TRBV5-1 and TRBJ2-3; 7 bases fit TRBD2. The CDR3 consists of 15 residues. The trim removed 4 bases at V and 6 bases at J, leaving 11 bases unmatched. Germline loops: CDR1 SGHRS, CDR2 YFSETQ. The full variable domain, in which reference TRBV5-1 and TRBJ2-3 provide the parts outside the CDR3, is KAGVTQTPRYLIKTRGQQVTLSCSPISGHRSVSWYQQTPGQGLQFLFEYFSETQRNKGNFPGRFSGRQFSNSRSEMNVSTLELGDSALYLCASSDPSGAPDTQYFGPGTRLTVL.